This TCR beta chain was observed in a study of molecular identifiers for immune sequencing clone quantification (dated by TCRdb to 2017 to 2018). Turning to the overall study: In a replicate experiment, RNA from around 20,000 or 100,000 naive CD8 T cells was split into five aliquots, four of which were sequenced. This methods study benchmarked molecular-identifier clustering-based TCR repertoire sequencing (MIDCIRS) and TCR RNA copy counting, using CD8 T cells to do so.

Remarks on this clonotype: Which antigen it targets is not known. No much larger clone exists at a distance of one base, and base qualities are not known.

Points the paper makes about the study in general: In CMV-specific effector cells, clones with more than 20 RNA copies contained over 98% of molecules, whereas in naive cells such clones contained under 1% of molecules. Without barcode sub-clustering, chimeric consensus sequences inflated TCR diversity; chimeras reached as high as 47%. Modeling indicated 2.5 to 3.5 TCR RNA copies recovered per cell, compared with around 11 by digital PCR, which implies a capture efficiency of 25% to 35%. Highly expanded clone sizes could be underestimated because identical TCR molecules may share a barcode. Even against a background of around 900,000 naive CD8 T cells, spiked-in Jurkat TCR RNA amounting to a single cell's worth was reported to be detectable. The naive libraries included spiked-in Jurkat TCR RNA (about ten copies' worth), and this Jurkat TCR RNA is not part of the donor repertoire.

Naive CD8 T cell libraries were made from roughly 20,000 to 1,000,000 sorted cells using 10%, 30% or 50% of purified RNA. Naive CD8 T cells, defined as CD8+CD4-CCR7+CD45RA+, were FACS-sorted into RLT Plus buffer on a BD FACSAria II. Detection sensitivity was tested by spiking Jurkat RNA equal to 9 to 10 TCR copies' worth into samples containing roughly 19,000-1,000,000 naive CD8 T cells. CD8 T cells were enriched using RosetteSep CD8+ T Cell Enrichment Cocktail and Ficoll-Paque, and the enriched cells then underwent ACK red cell lysis. The library was built by means of PCR. Data came from an Illumina HiSeq 4000. Bulk TCR libraries were made following a previously described method, with the TCR primers given in Table S5. Total RNA was purified with the Qiagen AllPrep DNA/RNA kit. Reads from multiple sequencing runs of the same library were pooled before analysis. The authors' analysis ran thus. Reads were retained only if their TCR constant sequence matched exactly, and those retained reads were trimmed to 150 nt and grouped according to their 12-nt molecular barcodes. Reads within each barcode group were sub-clustered using a 15% Levenshtein threshold, and quality-weighted consensus sequences were constructed for each RNA molecule. Non-functional sequences were discarded, and so were lower-count sequences lying one edit away from another sequence. Barcode sub-clusters with fewer than 20% of the maximum read count were removed, based on fitting two negative binomial distributions. The public reads were run again by TCRdb, first through fastp at Q25 and then through MiXCR, and only productive beta chains were kept. Every entry covers one CDR3 protein and lists the most common genes and DNA from its rows. TCRdb assigned the V and J calls; the authors' analysis was not used. In this sample the table shows some 650,000 distinct CDR3 sequences, just under 20% of which occur a single time. The top ten hold roughly 0.83% of the sample.

V lost 5 bases and J lost 5 bases, and the count of bases not matched to a germline gene is 10. The CDR3 measures 15 amino acids from cysteine to phenylalanine. The sequence is cut down to CDR3 DNA, 45 bases in frame from base 1. Reading the germline V gene (reference sequence) gives CDR1 MNHEY and CDR2 SMNVEV. Sequencing was done on a sample of naive CD8+ T cells from blood, with Jurkat cell RNA spiked in. The cell subset or site label, read with the paper, signifies: FACS-sorted CD8+CD4-CCR7+CD45RA+ naive T cells. The chain is made from TRBV27 and TRBJ2-5, with 8 bases in between that match TRBD2. This receptor was taken from a human donor in good health. Some libraries in this study had Jurkat cell RNA spiked in. At the DNA level, the sequence is TGTGCCAGCAGTCCATCAGCGGGAGTTGGTGAGACCCAGTACTTC. Translated, this gives CASSPSAGVGETQYF.